The TCR beta chain under discussion was sequenced for a study of cytomegalovirus exposure and HLA in healthy donors. In this sample, this clone is medium-sized. The antigen remains unidentified. The CDR3 has 16 residues. CDR1 is LGHNA, CDR2 YNFKEQ, per germline. V dropped 0 bases and J dropped 0; count of bases not matched to a gene: 5. Study results and caveats: Analyzed later, most CMV-associated TCR beta chains appeared HLA-restricted.

Use of 60 Vbeta and 13 Jbeta primers characterized the PCR. Only in-frame clones appear in the TCRdb table, and some are missing; sequencing was by immunoSEQ multiplex PCR. The table records about 170,000 clones, approximately 80% of them present only once. This TCR was sampled from a female donor in good health and CMV-seronegative. The sample was PBMCs. This chain joins TRBV4-2 and TRBJ2-7; 7 bases are a match to TRBD2. The CDR3 sequence is CASSQDGGSPSYEQYF. CDR3 DNA: TGTGCCAGCAGCCAAGATGGCGGGAGCCCCTCCTACGAGCAGTACTTC.